This T cell receptor (beta chain) was recovered during a study of cytomegalovirus exposure and HLA in healthy donors. The study's findings and limits: Common viral pathogens were later found to be apparently linked to several of the most significant clusters. As confirmed in vitro, three CMV-associated chains were specific for CMV antigens.

PCR was performed using 60 Vbeta and 13 Jbeta primers. Method: immunoSEQ multiplex PCR; TCRdb's copy keeps in-frame clones and lacks some. This table has 80,000 or so clones, over 60% appearing once. As for this clone: Its antigen is not identified.

V gave up 6 bases and J gave up 2 bases; unmatched junction bases: 8. This CDR3 is built from 15 residues. CDR1 is MNHEY, CDR2 SMNVEV, per germline (reference sequence). Sequenced: PBMCs. The V call is TRBV27, the J call TRBJ2-3; 7 nucleotides match TRBD1. The sequence came from a man in his forties in good health and CMV-seronegative. The CDR3 here is CASRFDREFTDTQYF. The DNA of the CDR3 is TGTGCCAGCAGATTCGACAGGGAGTTCACAGATACGCAGTATTTT.